This T cell receptor beta chain was sequenced during a study of blood T cell repertoires in COVID-19. As for the study in general: Italy, Spain and the United States were the sources of the convalescent and acute COVID-19 samples. Sample material is recorded as cDNA or gDNA derived from T cells, B-cell-depleted T cells, or PBMCs.

The V and J ends lost 7 bases and 4 bases respectively, with 24 bases between them. Germline CDR1 reads SGHRS; CDR2 reads YFSETQ. The CDR3 extends over 16 amino acids. In the original processing: Amplified reference gene primers provided the basis for estimating nucleated cell counts. This table comes from immunoSEQ multiplex PCR, and its TCRdb copy is limited to in-frame clones, with some not included. V, J and clone size reflect that table, while D and trimming were determined from the DNA. The sample has roughly 200,000 clones, over 70% seen once. Input material: peripheral blood. J is TRBJ2-7 and V is TRBV5-1, with D tentatively TRBD1 (5 bases). This clonotype was obtained from a man aged 40-50 years with active or convalescent COVID-19. The CDR3 loop is CASRDVSRTPKYEQYF. The CDR3 DNA reads as TGCGCCAGCCGCGATGTGAGTCGGACACCGAAATACGAGCAGTACTTC.